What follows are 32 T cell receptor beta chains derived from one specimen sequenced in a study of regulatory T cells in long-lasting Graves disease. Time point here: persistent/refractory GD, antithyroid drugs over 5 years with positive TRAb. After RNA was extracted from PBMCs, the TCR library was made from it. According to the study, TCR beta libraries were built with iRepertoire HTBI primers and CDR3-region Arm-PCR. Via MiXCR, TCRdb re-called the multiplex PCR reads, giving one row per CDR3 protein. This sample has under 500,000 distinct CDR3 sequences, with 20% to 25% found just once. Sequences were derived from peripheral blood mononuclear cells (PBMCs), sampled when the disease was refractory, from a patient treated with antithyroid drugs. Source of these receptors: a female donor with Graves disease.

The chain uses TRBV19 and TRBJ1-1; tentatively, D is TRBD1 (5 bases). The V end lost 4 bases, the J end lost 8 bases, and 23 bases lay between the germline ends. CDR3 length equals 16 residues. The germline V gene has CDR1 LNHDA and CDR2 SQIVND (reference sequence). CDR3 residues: CASSTRTTSKGREAFF. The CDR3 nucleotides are TGTGCCAGTAGTACGCGGACAACATCGAAAGGAAGGGAAGCTTTCTTT.

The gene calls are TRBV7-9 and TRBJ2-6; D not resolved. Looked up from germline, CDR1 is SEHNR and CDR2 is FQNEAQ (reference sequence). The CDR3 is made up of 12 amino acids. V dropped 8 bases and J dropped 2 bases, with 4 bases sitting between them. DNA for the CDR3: TGTGCCAGCCGTCCTGGGGCCAACGTCCTGACTTTC. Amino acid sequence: CASRPGANVLTF.

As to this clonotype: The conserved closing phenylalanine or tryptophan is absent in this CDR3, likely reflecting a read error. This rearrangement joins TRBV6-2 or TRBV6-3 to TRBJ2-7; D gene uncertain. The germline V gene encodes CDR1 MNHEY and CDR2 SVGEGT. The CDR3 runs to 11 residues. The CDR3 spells CASTNGYGQYL. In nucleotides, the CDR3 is TGTGCCAGCACCAACGGGTACGGGCAGTACTTA.

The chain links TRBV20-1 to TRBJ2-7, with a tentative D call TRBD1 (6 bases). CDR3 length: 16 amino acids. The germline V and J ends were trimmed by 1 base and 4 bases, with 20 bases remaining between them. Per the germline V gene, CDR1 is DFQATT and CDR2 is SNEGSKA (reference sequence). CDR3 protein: CSARVEGRGNWYEQYF. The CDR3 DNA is TGCAGTGCTAGAGTAGAGGGCAGGGGTAATTGGTACGAGCAGTACTTC.

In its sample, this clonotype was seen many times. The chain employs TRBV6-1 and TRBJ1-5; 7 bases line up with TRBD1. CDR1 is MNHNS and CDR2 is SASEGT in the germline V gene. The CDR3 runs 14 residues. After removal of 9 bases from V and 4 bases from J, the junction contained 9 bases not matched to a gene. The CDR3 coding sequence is TGTGCCAGTAACGGACAGGCAGAAAATCAGCCCCAGCATTTT. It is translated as CASNGQAENQPQHF.

The CDR3 is CSVEGNNEQFF. In DNA form, the CDR3 reads TGCAGCGTTGAGGGTAACAATGAGCAGTTCTTC. The chain links TRBV29-1 to TRBJ2-1; D unresolved. The CDR3 length is 11 residues. In germline, CDR1 is SQVTM, CDR2 ANQGSEA. Trimming left V 3 bases short and J 5 bases short, with 5 bases between.

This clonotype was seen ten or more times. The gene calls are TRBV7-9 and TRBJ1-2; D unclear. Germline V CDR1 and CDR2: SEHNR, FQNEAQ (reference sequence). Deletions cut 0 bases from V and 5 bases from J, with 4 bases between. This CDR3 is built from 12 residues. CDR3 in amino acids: CASSLAKYGYTF. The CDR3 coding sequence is TGTGCCAGCAGCTTAGCCAAGTATGGCTACACCTTC.

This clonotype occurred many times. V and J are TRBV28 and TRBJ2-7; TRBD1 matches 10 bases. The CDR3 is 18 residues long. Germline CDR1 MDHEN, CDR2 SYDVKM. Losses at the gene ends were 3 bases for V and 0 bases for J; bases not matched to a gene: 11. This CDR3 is CASSFGGRGQGFSYEQYF. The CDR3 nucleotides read TGTGCCAGCAGTTTTGGGGGTAGGGGACAGGGGTTCTCCTACGAGCAGTACTTC. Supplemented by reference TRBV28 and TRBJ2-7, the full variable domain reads DVKVTQSSRYLVKRTGEKVFLECVQDMDHENMFWYRQDPGLGLRLIYFSYDVKMKEKGDIPEGYSVSREKKERFSLILESASTNQTSMYLCASSFGGRGQGFSYEQYFGPGTRLTVT.

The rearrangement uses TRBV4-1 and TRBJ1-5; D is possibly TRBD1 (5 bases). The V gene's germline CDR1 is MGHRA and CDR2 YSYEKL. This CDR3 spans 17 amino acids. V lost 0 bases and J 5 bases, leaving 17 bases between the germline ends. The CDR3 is CASSQDLETANDQPQHF. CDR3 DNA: TGCGCCAGCAGCCAAGATCTCGAGACAGCCAACGATCAGCCCCAGCATTTT.

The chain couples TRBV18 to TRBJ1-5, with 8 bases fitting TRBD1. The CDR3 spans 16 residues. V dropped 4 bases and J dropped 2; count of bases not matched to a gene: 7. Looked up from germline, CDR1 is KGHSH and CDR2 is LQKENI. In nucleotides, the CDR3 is TGTGCCAGCTCACTCCTTACGGGACAGGGCAATCAGCCCCAGCATTTT. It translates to CASSLLTGQGNQPQHF.

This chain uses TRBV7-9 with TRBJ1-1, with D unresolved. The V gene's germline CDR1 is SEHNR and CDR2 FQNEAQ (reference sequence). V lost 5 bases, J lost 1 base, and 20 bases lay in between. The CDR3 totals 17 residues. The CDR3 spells CASSPSSAPPQNTEAFF. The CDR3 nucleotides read TGTGCCAGCAGCCCGTCCTCGGCACCGCCCCAGAACACTGAAGCTTTCTTT.

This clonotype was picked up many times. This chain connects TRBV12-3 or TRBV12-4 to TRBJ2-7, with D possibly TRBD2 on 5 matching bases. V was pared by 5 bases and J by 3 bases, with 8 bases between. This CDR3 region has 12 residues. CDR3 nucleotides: TGTGCCAGCAGTACCCGGGGCTACGAGCAGTACTTC. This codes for CASSTRGYEQYF.

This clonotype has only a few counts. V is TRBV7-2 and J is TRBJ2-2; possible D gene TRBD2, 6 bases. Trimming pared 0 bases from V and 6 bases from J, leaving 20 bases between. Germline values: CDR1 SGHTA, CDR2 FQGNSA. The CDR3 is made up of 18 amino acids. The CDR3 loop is CASSLARRIGRPSGELFF. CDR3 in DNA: TGTGCCAGCAGCTTAGCGCGTCGGATCGGGAGACCCTCCGGGGAGCTGTTTTTT.

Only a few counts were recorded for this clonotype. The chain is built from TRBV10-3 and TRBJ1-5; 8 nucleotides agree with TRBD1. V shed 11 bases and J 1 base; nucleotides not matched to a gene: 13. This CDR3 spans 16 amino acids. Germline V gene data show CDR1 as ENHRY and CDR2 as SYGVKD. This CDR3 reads CAAGGAEPWSNQPQHF. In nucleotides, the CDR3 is TGTGCCGCAGGGGGCGCGGAACCCTGGAGCAATCAGCCCCAGCATTTT.

In nucleotides, the CDR3 is TGCAGTGCTAGTCCCCGGGACAGGGGGACCTACGAGCAGTACTTC. Protein: CSASPRDRGTYEQYF. The V call is TRBV20-1, the J call TRBJ2-7; TRBD1 matches 11 bases. J lost 2 bases, V lost 3 bases, and 6 bases had no gene match. CDR3 size: 15 residues. The germline V gene encodes CDR1 DFQATT and CDR2 SNEGSKA (reference sequence).

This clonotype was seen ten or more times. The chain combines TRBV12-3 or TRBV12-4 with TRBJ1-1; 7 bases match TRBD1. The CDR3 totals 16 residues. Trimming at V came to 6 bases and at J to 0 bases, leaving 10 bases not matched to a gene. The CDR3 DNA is TGTGCCAGCAGCCCAATCAGGGGGGGGATGAACACTGAAGCTTTCTTT. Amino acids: CASSPIRGGMNTEAFF.

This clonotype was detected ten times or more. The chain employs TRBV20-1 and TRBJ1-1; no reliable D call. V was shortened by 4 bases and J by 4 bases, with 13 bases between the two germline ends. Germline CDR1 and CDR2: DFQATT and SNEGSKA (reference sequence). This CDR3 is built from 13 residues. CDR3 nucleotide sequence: TGCAGTGCTAAGACCCCCGCCGGCACTGAAGCTTTCTTT. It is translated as CSAKTPAGTEAFF.

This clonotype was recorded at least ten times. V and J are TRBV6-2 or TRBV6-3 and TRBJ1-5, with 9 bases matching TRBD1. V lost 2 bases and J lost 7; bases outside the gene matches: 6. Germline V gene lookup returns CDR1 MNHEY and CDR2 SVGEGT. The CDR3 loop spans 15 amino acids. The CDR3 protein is CASSYAGQGHQPQHF. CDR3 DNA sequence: TGTGCCAGCAGTTACGCTGGACAGGGGCACCAGCCCCAGCATTTT.

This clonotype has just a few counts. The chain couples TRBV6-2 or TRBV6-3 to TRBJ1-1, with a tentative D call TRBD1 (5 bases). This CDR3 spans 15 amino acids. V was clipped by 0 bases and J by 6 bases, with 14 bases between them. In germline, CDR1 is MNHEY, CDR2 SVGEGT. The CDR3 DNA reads TGTGCCAGCAGTTACTCGGTGGCAGGGAAGCCTGAAGCTTTCTTT. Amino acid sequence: CASSYSVAGKPEAFF.

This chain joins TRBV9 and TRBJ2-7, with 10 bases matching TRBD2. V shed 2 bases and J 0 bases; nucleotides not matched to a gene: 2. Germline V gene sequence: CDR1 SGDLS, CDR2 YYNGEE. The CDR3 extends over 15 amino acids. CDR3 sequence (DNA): TGTGCCAGCAGCGTTAGCGGGAGGAGCTCCTACGAGCAGTACTTC. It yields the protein CASSVSGRSSYEQYF. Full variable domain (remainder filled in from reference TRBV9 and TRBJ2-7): DSGVTQTPKHLITATGQRVTLRCSPRSGDLSVYWYQQSLDQGLQFLIQYYNGEERAKGNILERFSAQQFPDLHSELNLSSLELGDSALYFCASSVSGRSSYEQYFGPGTRLTVT.

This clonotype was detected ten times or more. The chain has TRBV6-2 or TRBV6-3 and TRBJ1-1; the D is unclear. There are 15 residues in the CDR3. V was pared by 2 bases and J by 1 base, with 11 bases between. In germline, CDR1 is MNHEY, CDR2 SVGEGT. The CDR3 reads CASSYHPPENTEAFF. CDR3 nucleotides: TGTGCCAGCAGTTACCACCCGCCGGAGAACACTGAAGCTTTCTTT.

The CDR3 nucleotides are TGCGCCAGCAGCTTCCTCAATTTAGACCAAGAGACCCAGTACTTC. Residues: CASSFLNLDQETQYF. The V and J genes are TRBV5-1 and TRBJ2-5; no definite D call. The CDR3 covers 15 residues. Trimming took 2 bases from V and 0 from J, leaving 11 bases between them. The V gene's germline CDR1 is SGHRS and CDR2 YFSETQ.

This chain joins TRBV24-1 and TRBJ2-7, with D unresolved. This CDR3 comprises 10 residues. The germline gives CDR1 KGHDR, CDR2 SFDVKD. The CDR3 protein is CGQITYEQYF. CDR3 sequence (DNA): TGTGGGCAGATTACTTACGAGCAGTACTTC.

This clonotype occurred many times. Here the CDR3 reads CSLRTGRKDTEAFF. The CDR3 DNA is TGCAGTCTCAGGACAGGGAGGAAGGACACTGAAGCTTTCTTT. The rearrangement links TRBV20-1 to TRBJ1-1; 8 bases map to TRBD1. Germline trimming cut 8 bases from V and 3 bases from J; bases unmatched to any gene: 11. Germline lookup yields CDR1 DFQATT and CDR2 SNEGSKA (reference sequence). CDR3 length equals 14 residues.

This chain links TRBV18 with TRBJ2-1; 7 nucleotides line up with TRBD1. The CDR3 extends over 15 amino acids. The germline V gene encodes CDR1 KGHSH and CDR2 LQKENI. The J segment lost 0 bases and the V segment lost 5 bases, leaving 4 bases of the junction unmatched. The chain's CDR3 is CASSRQGDSYNEQFF. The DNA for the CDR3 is TGTGCCAGCTCAAGACAGGGCGACTCCTACAATGAGCAGTTCTTC.

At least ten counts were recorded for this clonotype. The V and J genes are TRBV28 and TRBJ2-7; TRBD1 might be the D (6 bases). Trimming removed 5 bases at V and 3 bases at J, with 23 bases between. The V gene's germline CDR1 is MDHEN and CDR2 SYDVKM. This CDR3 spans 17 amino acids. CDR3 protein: CASSTPLLGAVNYEQYF. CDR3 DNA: TGTGCCAGCAGTACGCCCTTGTTGGGGGCTGTTAACTACGAGCAGTACTTC.

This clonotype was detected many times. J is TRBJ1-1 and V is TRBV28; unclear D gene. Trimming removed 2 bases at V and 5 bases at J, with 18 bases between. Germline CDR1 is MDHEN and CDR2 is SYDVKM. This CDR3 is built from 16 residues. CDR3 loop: CASSLAIKGSVTEAFF. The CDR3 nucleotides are TGTGCCAGCAGTTTAGCCATCAAGGGTAGTGTGACTGAAGCTTTCTTT.

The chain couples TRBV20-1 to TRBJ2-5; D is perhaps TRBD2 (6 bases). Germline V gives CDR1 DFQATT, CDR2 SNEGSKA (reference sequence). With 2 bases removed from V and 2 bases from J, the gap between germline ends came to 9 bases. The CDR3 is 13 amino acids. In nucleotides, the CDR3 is TGCAGTGCTAGAAGGGCGGGGCAAGAGACCCAGTACTTC. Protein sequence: CSARRAGQETQYF.

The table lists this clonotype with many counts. For the CDR3, the DNA is TGTGCCAGCAGCCTAAAACTAGCGGGACAAGAGACCCAGTACTTC. The encoded protein is CASSLKLAGQETQYF. The chain joins TRBV7-2 to TRBJ2-5; 10 bases align to TRBD2. Per germline, CDR1 SGHTA and CDR2 FQGNSA. V lost 5 bases to trimming and J lost 2 bases; unmatched junction nucleotides: 5. CDR3 length: 15 residues.

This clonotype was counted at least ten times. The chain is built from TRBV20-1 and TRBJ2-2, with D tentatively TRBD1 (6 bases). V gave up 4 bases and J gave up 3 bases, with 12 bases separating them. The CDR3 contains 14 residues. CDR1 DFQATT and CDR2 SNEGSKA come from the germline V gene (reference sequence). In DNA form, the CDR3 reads TGCAGTGCTATTCCAGGGGTTGACACCGGGGAGCTGTTTTTT. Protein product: CSAIPGVDTGELFF.

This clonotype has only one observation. The CDR3, as DNA: TGTGCCAGCAGTTTATCGGCGGGAGTGGCAGATACGCAGTATTTT. Translation gives CASSLSAGVADTQYF. V is TRBV27 and J is TRBJ2-3, with 7 bases lining up with TRBD2. With 0 bases clipped from V and 4 bases from J, the junction kept 4 bases outside the gene matches. Germline V gives CDR1 MNHEY, CDR2 SMNVEV (reference sequence). The CDR3 loop spans 15 amino acids.

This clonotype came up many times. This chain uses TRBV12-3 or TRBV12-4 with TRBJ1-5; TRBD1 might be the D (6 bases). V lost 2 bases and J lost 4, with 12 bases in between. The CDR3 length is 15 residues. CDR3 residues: CASSLSGGRNQPQHF. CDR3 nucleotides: TGTGCCAGCAGTTTATCCGGGGGCAGGAATCAGCCCCAGCATTTT.